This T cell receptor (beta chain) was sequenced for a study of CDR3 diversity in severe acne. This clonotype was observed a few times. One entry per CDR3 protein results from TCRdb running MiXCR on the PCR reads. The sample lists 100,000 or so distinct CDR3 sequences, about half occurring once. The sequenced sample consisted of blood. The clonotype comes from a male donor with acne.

In DNA, the CDR3 is TGTGCCACCTTCGGGACAGAGATTGGCTACACCTTC. The encoded protein is CATFGTEIGYTF. V usage is TRBV15 and J usage is TRBJ1-2; 7 nucleotides line up with TRBD1. This CDR3 spans 12 amino acids. With V trimmed by 8 bases and J by 7 bases, 7 bases remained unmatched. In germline, CDR1 is LNHNV, CDR2 YYDKDF (reference sequence).